The 27 T cell receptor beta chains reported below all come from one sample, sequenced in a study of a mutant IDH1 vaccine in newly diagnosed glioma. The table came from immunoSEQ multiplex PCR; TCRdb's copy has only in-frame clones and leaves some out. The sample includes around 130,000 clones, about four fifths seen only once; the top ten take 4.5% to 6%. These receptors have no identified antigens. Sample time point: week 11, during vaccination. In the vaccine, a single dose held 300 ug of the mutant IDH1 20-mer peptide, along with topical imiquimod. Sequencing was performed on PBMCs, taken from a glioma patient whose treatment included an IDH1 peptide vaccine. Source of these receptors: a man in his forties with glioma.

This clone occurred a few times. The rearrangement uses TRBV23-1 and TRBJ2-3; possibly TRBD1 for D (5 bases). TRBV23-1 is an ORF, and what it does is uncertain. CDR3 length: 14 amino acids. Trimming left V 4 bases short and J 0 bases short, with 8 bases between. The CDR3 here is CASSLRESTDTQYF. CDR3 bases: TGCGCCAGCAGTCTCAGGGAAAGCACAGATACGCAGTATTTT.

This clone has more than one count but fewer than ten. The gene calls are TRBV30 and TRBJ1-4; D unclear. V gave up 4 bases and J gave up 0 bases, with 9 bases separating them. This CDR3 spans 14 amino acids. The germline V gene encodes CDR1 GTSNPN and CDR2 SVGIG (reference sequence). CDR3 sequence: CAWTTFATNEKLFF. The CDR3 DNA reads TGTGCCTGGACCACATTTGCAACTAATGAAAAACTGTTTTTT.

J is TRBJ2-1 and V is TRBV9; 10 bases line up with TRBD2. Unmatched junction bases numbered 15, after V lost 4 bases and J lost 2 bases. The CDR3 spans 19 residues. CDR1 and CDR2 from the germline V gene are SGDLS and YYNGEE. CDR3 sequence: CASSPRGVSGGLPYNEQFF. CDR3 DNA sequence: TGTGCCAGCAGCCCCCGGGGTGTTAGCGGGGGGCTTCCCTACAATGAGCAGTTCTTC.

The chain combines TRBV19 with TRBJ2-7; D might be TRBD1 (5 bases). Germline CDR1 LNHDA, CDR2 SQIVND (reference sequence). V shed 3 bases and J shed 5 bases, with 11 bases lying between them. The CDR3 contains 13 residues. CDR3 sequence reads: CASSIAGFNEQYF. CDR3 DNA: TGTGCCAGTAGTATCGCAGGGTTCAACGAGCAGTACTTC.

The V call is TRBV7-2, the J call TRBJ2-3; 10 positions agree with TRBD2. CDR1 and CDR2 (germline): SGHTA, FQGNSA. V dropped 5 bases and J dropped 5; count of bases not matched to a gene: 7. The CDR3 totals 15 residues. The CDR3 nucleotides are TGTGCCAGCAGCCTTAGCGGGGGGACAGGAGATACGCAGTATTTT. The encoded protein is CASSLSGGTGDTQYF.

This chain links TRBV19 with TRBJ2-7; perhaps D is TRBD1 or TRBD2 (6 bases each). There are 15 residues in the CDR3. Germline lookup yields CDR1 LNHDA and CDR2 SQIVND (reference sequence). V was trimmed by 3 bases and J by 2 bases, leaving 14 bases between them. Written as DNA, the CDR3 is TGTGCCAGTAGTATTGGGCGGGGACACCCCTACGAGCAGTACTTC. Its protein is CASSIGRGHPYEQYF.

This chain links TRBV4-2 with TRBJ2-5, with TRBD2 matching over 13 bases. With 4 bases clipped from V and 2 bases from J, the junction kept 4 bases outside the gene matches. The CDR3 is made up of 16 amino acids. Germline-derived CDR1 and CDR2 are LGHNA and YNFKEQ. The CDR3 reads CASSRGLAGDQETQYF. The CDR3 DNA sequence: TGTGCCAGCAGCCGAGGACTAGCGGGGGATCAAGAGACCCAGTACTTC.

This CDR3 is CASSLTRTSGKLSTDTQYF. Written as DNA, the CDR3 is TGCGCCAGCTCGTTGACGAGAACTAGCGGGAAATTGAGCACAGATACGCAGTATTTT. This sequence joins TRBV5-1 and TRBJ2-3; TRBD2 matches 10 bases. Per the germline V gene, CDR1 is SGHRS and CDR2 is YFSETQ. The CDR3 loop spans 19 amino acids. After removal of 7 bases from V and 0 bases from J, the junction contained 17 bases not matched to a gene.

This chain joins TRBV6-5 and TRBJ2-2; possibly TRBD2 for D (5 bases). With 2 bases removed from V and 7 bases from J, the gap between germline ends came to 11 bases. The CDR3 length is 14 residues. Per germline, CDR1 MNHEY and CDR2 SVGAGI. The CDR3 DNA reads TGTGCCAGCAGTTACGGCGGCGGGCTCGGGGAGCTGTTTTTT. It yields the protein CASSYGGGLGELFF.

The chain combines TRBV6-6 with TRBJ2-5; D possibly corresponds to TRBD2 (5 bases). Trimming took off 6 bases at V and 5 bases at J, with 10 bases between the two ends. Germline V gives CDR1 MNHNY, CDR2 SVGAGI (reference sequence). This CDR3 is built from 12 residues. The CDR3 protein is CASSTSEETQYF. The CDR3 coding sequence is TGTGCCAGCAGCACTAGTGAGGAGACCCAGTACTTC.

This chain joins TRBV7-9 and TRBJ1-6, with no clear D. The germline V gene encodes CDR1 SEHNR and CDR2 FQNEAQ (reference sequence). The CDR3 totals 14 residues. The V end was cut by 1 base, the J end by 8 bases, with 9 bases between. CDR3 loop: CASSLGGNDSPLHF. In DNA form, the CDR3 reads TGTGCCAGCAGCTTAGGGGGTAACGATTCACCCCTCCACTTT.

This chain joins TRBV18 and TRBJ2-7; D unresolved. V lost 3 bases and J 0 bases, leaving 6 bases between the germline ends. CDR1 is KGHSH and CDR2 is LQKENI in the germline V gene. The CDR3 is made up of 13 amino acids. The CDR3 reads CASSPLGSYEQYF. CDR3 DNA sequence: TGTGCCAGCTCACCCCTTGGCTCCTACGAGCAGTACTTC.

The chain combines TRBV5-1 with TRBJ2-1, with D perhaps TRBD2 (6 bases). The germline gives CDR1 SGHRS, CDR2 YFSETQ. The CDR3 has 15 amino acids. The V end was cut by 2 bases, the J end by 0 bases, with 9 bases between. CDR3 nucleotide sequence: TGCGCCAGCAGCTTAGGAGGGAGCTCCTACAATGAGCAGTTCTTC. Translating it yields CASSLGGSSYNEQFF.

The rearrangement uses TRBV4-2 and TRBJ2-1, with 8 bases identical to TRBD2. This CDR3 has 17 residues. Germline V CDR1 and CDR2: LGHNA, YNFKEQ. V shed 0 bases and J 0 bases; nucleotides not matched to a gene: 4. The CDR3 loop reads CASSQDIAGISYNEQFF. DNA for the CDR3: TGTGCCAGCAGCCAAGATATAGCGGGAATCTCCTACAATGAGCAGTTCTTC.

The chain recombines TRBV6-6 with TRBJ1-5; TRBD1 aligns across 7 bases. The CDR3 length is 15 residues. Trimming removed 5 bases from V and 2 bases from J; junction bases left unmatched: 6. Germline CDR1 is MNHNY and CDR2 is SVGAGI (reference sequence). CDR3 bases: TGTGCCAGCAGTGTCCGGGACAGCCGCAATCAGCCCCAGCATTTT. This gives the protein CASSVRDSRNQPQHF.

The chain links TRBV4-1 to TRBJ1-2, with D tentatively TRBD1 (6 bases). Trimming cost V 0 bases and J 2 bases, with 10 bases left between them. Germline-derived CDR1 and CDR2 are MGHRA and YSYEKL. The CDR3 is 15 amino acids. CDR3 DNA: TGCGCCAGCAGCCAAGAAAGGGGGAGGAACTATGGCTACACCTTC. This sequence encodes CASSQERGRNYGYTF.

The chain employs TRBV27 and TRBJ1-6; perhaps TRBD1 as D (5 bases). Germline V CDR1 and CDR2: MNHEY, SMNVEV (reference sequence). The CDR3 runs to 14 residues. The ends were cut back, 2 bases at V and 11 bases at J, with 13 bases in the middle. The CDR3 loop is CASSLQRGVAPLHF. The CDR3 bases are TGTGCCAGCAGTTTACAAAGGGGAGTGGCACCCCTCCACTTT.

The genes are TRBV11-2 and TRBJ1-1, with 7 bases identical to TRBD1. From germline, CDR1 is SGHAT and CDR2 FQNNGV. V shed 0 bases and J 11 bases; nucleotides not matched to a gene: 6. This CDR3 has 13 amino acids. The CDR3 sequence is CASSLDPDRAAFF. CDR3 nucleotides: TGTGCCAGCAGCTTAGATCCCGACAGGGCGGCTTTCTTT.

The CDR3 spells CASRDLAGATDTQYF. CDR3 DNA sequence: TGTGCCAGCAGGGACCTAGCGGGAGCCACAGATACGCAGTATTTT. The chain uses TRBV25-1 and TRBJ2-3; 10 nucleotides match TRBD2. The germline V gene encodes CDR1 MGHDK and CDR2 SYGVNS. The CDR3 totals 15 residues. The J segment lost 2 bases and the V segment lost 6 bases, leaving 5 bases of the junction unmatched. The full variable domain, its missing parts supplied by reference TRBV25-1 and TRBJ2-3, is EADIYQTPRYLVIGTGKKITLECSQTMGHDKMYWYQQDPGMELHLIHYSYGVNSTEKGDLSSESTVSRIRTEHFPLTLESARPSHTSQYLCASRDLAGATDTQYFGPGTRLTVL.

V gene TRBV5-1 combines with J gene TRBJ2-3; 8 positions match TRBD2. CDR3 length equals 15 residues. With 1 base clipped from V and 5 bases from J, the junction kept 6 bases outside the gene matches. Germline V gene sequence: CDR1 SGHRS, CDR2 YFSETQ. The CDR3 region is CASSLRGTRIDTQYF. CDR3 coding DNA: TGCGCCAGCAGCTTGAGGGGGACTAGGATAGATACGCAGTATTTT.

Note on this clone: Other nucleotide sequences in the sample specify the same CDR3. The chain is built from TRBV7-2 and TRBJ2-7, with 7 bases fitting TRBD1. The CDR3 runs to 14 residues. Germline V gene sequence: CDR1 SGHTA, CDR2 FQGNSA. The ends lost 4 bases at V and 1 base at J; junction bases unmatched: 4. Written as DNA, the CDR3 is TGTGCCAGCAGCTCACGACAGGGATCCTACGAGCAGTACTTC. This translates into CASSSRQGSYEQYF.

The chain is built from TRBV28 and TRBJ2-7; no reliable D call. The CDR3 covers 13 residues. V lost 1 base and J 4 bases, leaving 8 bases between the germline ends. Germline V lookup: CDR1 MDHEN, CDR2 SYDVKM. Here the CDR3 DNA reads TGTGCCAGCAGTTTATCACAGAGTTACGAGCAGTACTTC. As protein: CASSLSQSYEQYF. Drawing the rest from reference TRBV28 and TRBJ2-7, the complete variable domain is DVKVTQSSRYLVKRTGEKVFLECVQDMDHENMFWYRQDPGLGLRLIYFSYDVKMKEKGDIPEGYSVSREKKERFSLILESASTNQTSMYLCASSLSQSYEQYFGPGTRLTVT.

The chain uses TRBV15 and TRBJ1-5; 9 nucleotides line up with TRBD1. V gave up 0 bases and J gave up 0 bases; unmatched junction bases: 12. CDR1 and CDR2 (germline): LNHNV, YYDKDF (reference sequence). This CDR3 spans 20 amino acids. CDR3 DNA: TGTGCCACCAGCAGAGATCAGGGACAGGGTGGCGAGTATAGCAATCAGCCCCAGCATTTT. As protein: CATSRDQGQGGEYSNQPQHF.

The gene calls are TRBV11-3 and TRBJ1-5; D ambiguous. This CDR3 is 15 amino acids long. Per germline, CDR1 SGHNT and CDR2 YENEEA. V lost 5 bases, J lost 1 base, and 12 bases lay in between. CDR3 DNA: TGTGCCAGCAGCCATCCTCGAGCGAGCAATCAGCCCCAGCATTTT. As protein: CASSHPRASNQPQHF.

Concerning this clone: An end of the junction does not agree with germline; a read error may underlie this. The chain carries TRBV7-7 and TRBJ2-7; D remains ambiguous. The length of the CDR3 is 14 residues. Germline V CDR1 and CDR2: SSHAT, FNYEAQ (reference sequence). CDR3 in DNA: TGTGCTAGCAGCTTAGCAGGAGTAGGCTACGAGCAGTACTTC. This codes for CASSLAGVGYEQYF.

The CDR3 bases are TGCGCCAGCAGCCAAGATCCCGCGACTAGCGCTGGGCAGTTCTTC. Translating gives CASSQDPATSAGQFF. The genes are TRBV4-3 and TRBJ2-1, with 8 bases matching TRBD2. The CDR3 length is 15 residues. Germline CDR1 reads LGHNA; CDR2 reads YSLEER. With 0 bases clipped from V and 12 bases from J, the junction kept 10 bases outside the gene matches.

The rearrangement uses TRBV6-5 and TRBJ2-7; D possibly corresponds to TRBD1 (6 bases). The CDR3 extends over 13 amino acids. The germline gives CDR1 MNHEY, CDR2 SVGAGI. Deletions cut 2 bases from V and 4 bases from J, with 9 bases between. The CDR3 loop reads CASSYPTGYEQYF. CDR3 DNA sequence: TGTGCCAGCAGTTACCCAACAGGGTACGAGCAGTACTTC.